This note documents a single TCR beta chain sequence. The data derive from a study of memory CD8 T cells in hepatitis C reinfection. Study summary: Two donors resolved primary infection, then developed chronic reinfection. Late/post reinfection sampling occurred 12 to 24 weeks after detected reinfection.

The V gene's germline CDR1 is SNHLY and CDR2 FYNNEI. The CDR3 covers 16 residues. V lost 3 bases, J lost 2 bases, and 2 bases stayed unmatched. Only in-frame clones appear in the TCRdb table, and some are missing; sequencing was by immunoSEQ multiplex PCR. The sample lists some 44,000 clones, 85% to 90% seen once, with more than 0.65% in the top ten. Regarding time point: late/post reinfection, 12 to 24 weeks after detection. TCR sequencing was done directly ex vivo on sorted cells, without expansion in vitro. The Montreal HEPCO cohort supplied donors who inject drugs. The chain links TRBV2 to TRBJ2-3; 13 nucleotides line up with TRBD2. Sequences were obtained from naive CD8+ T cells sorted from blood. This clonotype was obtained from a man younger than 35 with hepatitis C virus infection. CDR3 nucleotide sequence: TGTGCCAGCAGTGAGGGACTAGCGGGGCACACAGATACGCAGTATTTT. Residues: CASSEGLAGHTDTQYF.